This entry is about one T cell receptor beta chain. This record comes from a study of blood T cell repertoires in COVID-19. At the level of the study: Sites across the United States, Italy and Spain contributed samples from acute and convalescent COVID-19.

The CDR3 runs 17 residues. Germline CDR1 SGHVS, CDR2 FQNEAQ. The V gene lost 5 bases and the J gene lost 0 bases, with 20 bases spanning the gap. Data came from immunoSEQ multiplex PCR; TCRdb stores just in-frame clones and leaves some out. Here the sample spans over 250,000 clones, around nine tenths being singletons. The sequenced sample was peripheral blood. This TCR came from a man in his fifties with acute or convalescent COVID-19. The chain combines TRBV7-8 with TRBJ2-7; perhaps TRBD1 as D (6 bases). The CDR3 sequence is CASSTDVTGLNSYEQYF. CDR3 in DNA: TGTGCCAGCAGCACGGACGTTACAGGGCTTAACTCCTACGAGCAGTACTTC.